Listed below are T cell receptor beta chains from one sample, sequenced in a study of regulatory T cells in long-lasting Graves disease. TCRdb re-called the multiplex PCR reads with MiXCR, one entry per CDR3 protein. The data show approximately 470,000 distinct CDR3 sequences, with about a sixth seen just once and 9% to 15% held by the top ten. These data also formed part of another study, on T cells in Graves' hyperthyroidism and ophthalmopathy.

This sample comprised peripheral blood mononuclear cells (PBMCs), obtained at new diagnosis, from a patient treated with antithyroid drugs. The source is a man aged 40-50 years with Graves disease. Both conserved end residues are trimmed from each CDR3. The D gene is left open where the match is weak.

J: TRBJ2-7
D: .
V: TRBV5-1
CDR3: ASSLVQGGYEQY

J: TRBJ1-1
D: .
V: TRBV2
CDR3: ASSESPGAPEAF

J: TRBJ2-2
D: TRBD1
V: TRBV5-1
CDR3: ASSGQGNTGELF

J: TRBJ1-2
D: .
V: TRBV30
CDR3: AWSSRLYGYT

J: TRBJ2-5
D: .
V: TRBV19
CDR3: ASSITAPQETQY

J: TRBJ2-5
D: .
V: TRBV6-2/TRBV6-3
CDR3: ASSNLGRMETQY

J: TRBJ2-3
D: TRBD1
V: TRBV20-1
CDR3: SARWIDRDRSYGTDTQY

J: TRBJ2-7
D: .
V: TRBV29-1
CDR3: SVEMGADEQY

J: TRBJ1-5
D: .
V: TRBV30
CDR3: AWTTGSNQPQH

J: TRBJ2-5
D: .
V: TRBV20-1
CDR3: SANSLDGQETQY

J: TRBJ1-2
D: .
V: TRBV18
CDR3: ASSPGQAYGYT

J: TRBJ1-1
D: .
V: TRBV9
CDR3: ASSVAGRDTEAF

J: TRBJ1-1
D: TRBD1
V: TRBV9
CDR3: ASSGRTGLNTEAF

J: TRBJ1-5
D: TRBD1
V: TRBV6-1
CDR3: ASSEAQGQGLVQPQH

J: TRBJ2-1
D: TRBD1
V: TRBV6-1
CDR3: ASSAPGQGSDEQF

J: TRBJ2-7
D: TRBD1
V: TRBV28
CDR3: ASSPPGQSFREQY